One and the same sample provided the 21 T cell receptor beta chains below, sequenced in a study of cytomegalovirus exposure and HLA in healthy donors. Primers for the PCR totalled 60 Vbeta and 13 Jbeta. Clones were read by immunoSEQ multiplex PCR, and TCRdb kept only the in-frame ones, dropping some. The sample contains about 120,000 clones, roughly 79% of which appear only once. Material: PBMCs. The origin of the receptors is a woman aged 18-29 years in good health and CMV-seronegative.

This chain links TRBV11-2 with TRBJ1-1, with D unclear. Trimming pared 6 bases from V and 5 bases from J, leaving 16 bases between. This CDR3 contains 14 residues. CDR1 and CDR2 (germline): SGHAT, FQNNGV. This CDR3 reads CASSPVLGGTEAFF. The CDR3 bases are TGTGCCAGCAGTCCCGTCTTAGGCGGTACTGAAGCTTTCTTT.

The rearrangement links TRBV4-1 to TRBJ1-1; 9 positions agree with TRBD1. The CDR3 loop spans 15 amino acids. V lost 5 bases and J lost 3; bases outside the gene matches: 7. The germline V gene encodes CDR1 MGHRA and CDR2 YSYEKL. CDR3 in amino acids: CASSVRDRGDTEAFF. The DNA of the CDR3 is TGCGCCAGCAGCGTAAGAGACAGGGGGGACACTGAAGCTTTCTTT.

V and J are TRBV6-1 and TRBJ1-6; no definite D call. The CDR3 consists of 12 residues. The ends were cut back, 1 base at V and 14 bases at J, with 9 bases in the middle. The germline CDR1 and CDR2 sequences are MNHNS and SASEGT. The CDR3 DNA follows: TGTGCCAGCAGTGAAGACCTTCTAACCCTCCACTTT. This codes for CASSEDLLTLHF.

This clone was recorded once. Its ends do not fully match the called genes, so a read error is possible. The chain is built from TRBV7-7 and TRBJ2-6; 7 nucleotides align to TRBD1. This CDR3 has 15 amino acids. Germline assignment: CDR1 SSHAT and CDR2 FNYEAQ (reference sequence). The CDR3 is CASSSGTAGANVLTF. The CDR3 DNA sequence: TGTGCTAGCAGCTCTGGGACAGCTGGGGCCAACGTCCTGACTTTC.

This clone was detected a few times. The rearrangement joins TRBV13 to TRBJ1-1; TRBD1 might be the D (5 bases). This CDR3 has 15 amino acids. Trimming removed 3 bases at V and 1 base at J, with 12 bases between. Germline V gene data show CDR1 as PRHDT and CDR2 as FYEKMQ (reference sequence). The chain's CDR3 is CASSFRFQGNTEAFF. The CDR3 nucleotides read TGTGCCAGCAGCTTTCGTTTTCAGGGGAACACTGAAGCTTTCTTT.

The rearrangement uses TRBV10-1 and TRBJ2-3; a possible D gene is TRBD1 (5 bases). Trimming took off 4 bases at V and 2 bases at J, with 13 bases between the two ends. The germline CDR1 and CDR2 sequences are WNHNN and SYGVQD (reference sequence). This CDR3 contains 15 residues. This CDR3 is CASSVDRDPTDTQYF. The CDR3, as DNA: TGCGCCAGCAGTGTAGACAGAGATCCCACAGATACGCAGTATTTT.

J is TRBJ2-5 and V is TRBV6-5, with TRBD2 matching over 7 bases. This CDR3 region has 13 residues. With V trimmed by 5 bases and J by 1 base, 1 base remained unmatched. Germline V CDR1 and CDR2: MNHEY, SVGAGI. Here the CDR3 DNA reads TGTGCCAGCAGTGAGCGGGGCCAAGAGACCCAGTACTTC. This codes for CASSERGQETQYF.

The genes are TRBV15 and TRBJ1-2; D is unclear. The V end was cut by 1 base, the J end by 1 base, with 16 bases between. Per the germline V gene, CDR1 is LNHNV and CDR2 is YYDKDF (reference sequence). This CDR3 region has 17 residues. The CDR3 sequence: CATSRAIRAGGNYGYTF. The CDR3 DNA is TGTGCCACCAGCAGAGCTATTAGGGCGGGAGGTAACTATGGCTACACCTTC.

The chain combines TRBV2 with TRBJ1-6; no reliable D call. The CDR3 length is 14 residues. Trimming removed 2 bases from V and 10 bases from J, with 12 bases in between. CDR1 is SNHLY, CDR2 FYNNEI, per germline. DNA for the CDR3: TGTGCCAGCAGTGAATTATTCGCGGTCTCACCCCTCCACTTT. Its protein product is CASSELFAVSPLHF.

The CDR3 nucleotides read TGTGCCAGCCAGCACCAGGGGAAGGGAAGCAATCAGCCCCAGCATTTT. This sequence encodes CASQHQGKGSNQPQHF. This chain connects TRBV27 to TRBJ1-5, with a weak D call TRBD1 (6 bases). Germline CDR1 is MNHEY and CDR2 is SMNVEV (reference sequence). The CDR3 contains 16 residues. V was trimmed by 8 bases and J by 1 base, leaving 18 bases between them.

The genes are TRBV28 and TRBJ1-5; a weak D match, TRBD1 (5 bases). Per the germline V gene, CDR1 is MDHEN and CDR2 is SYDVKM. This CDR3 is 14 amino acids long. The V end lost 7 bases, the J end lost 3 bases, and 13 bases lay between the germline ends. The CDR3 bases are TGTGCCAGCACCGACCACAGGTACAATCAGCCCCAGCATTTT. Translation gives CASTDHRYNQPQHF.

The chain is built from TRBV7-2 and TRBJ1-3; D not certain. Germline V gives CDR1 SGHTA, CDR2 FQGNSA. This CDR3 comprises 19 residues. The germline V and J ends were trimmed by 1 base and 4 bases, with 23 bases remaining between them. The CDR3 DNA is TGTGCCAGCAGCTTAGTATCACTTTATATGCGGGTTCCCGGAAACACCATATATTTT. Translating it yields CASSLVSLYMRVPGNTIYF.

The CDR3 loop is CASSGTAYGYTF. The CDR3 DNA follows: TGCGCCAGCAGTGGGACAGCGTATGGCTACACCTTC. The V and J genes are TRBV10-2 and TRBJ1-2; D may be TRBD1 (6 bases). V lost 4 bases and J lost 5, with 8 bases in between. Germline V CDR1 and CDR2: WSHSY, SAAADI. CDR3 length: 12 residues.

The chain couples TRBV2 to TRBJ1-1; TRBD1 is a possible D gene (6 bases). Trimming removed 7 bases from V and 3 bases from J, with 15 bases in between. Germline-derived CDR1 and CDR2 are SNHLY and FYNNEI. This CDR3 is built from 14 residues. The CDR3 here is CASIGIRGDTEAFF. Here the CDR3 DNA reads TGTGCCAGCATAGGGATCAGGGGTGACACTGAAGCTTTCTTT.

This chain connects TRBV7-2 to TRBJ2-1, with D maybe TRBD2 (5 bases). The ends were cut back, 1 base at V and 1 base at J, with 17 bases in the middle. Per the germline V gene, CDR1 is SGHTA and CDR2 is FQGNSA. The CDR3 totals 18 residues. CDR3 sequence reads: CASSLVGGPGFSYNEQFF. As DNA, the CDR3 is TGTGCCAGCAGCTTAGTGGGCGGGCCCGGGTTTTCCTACAATGAGCAGTTCTTC.

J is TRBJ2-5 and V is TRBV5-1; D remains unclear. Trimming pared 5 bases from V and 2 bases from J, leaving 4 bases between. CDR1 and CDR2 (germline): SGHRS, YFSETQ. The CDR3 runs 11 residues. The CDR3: CASREQETQYF. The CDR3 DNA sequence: TGCGCCAGCAGAGAGCAAGAGACCCAGTACTTC.

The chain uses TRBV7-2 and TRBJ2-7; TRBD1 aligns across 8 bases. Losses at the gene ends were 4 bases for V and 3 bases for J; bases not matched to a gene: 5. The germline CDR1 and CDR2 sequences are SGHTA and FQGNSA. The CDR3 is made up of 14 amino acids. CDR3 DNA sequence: TGTGCCAGCAGCTCTTGGGACAGGATCTACGAGCAGTACTTC. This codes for CASSSWDRIYEQYF.

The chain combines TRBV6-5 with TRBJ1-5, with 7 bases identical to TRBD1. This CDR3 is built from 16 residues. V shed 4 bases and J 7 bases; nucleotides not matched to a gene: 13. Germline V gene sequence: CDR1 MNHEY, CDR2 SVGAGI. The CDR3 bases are TGTGCCAGCAGTTCCCGACAGGGTTTGGGAGGCCAGCCCCAGCATTTT. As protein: CASSSRQGLGGQPQHF.

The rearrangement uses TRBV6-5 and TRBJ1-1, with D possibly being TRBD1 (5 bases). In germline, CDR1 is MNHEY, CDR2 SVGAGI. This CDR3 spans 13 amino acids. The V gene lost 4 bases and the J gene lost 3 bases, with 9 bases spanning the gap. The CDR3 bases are TGTGCCAGCAGTTTTCGGGGGTACACTGAAGCTTTCTTT. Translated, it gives CASSFRGYTEAFF.

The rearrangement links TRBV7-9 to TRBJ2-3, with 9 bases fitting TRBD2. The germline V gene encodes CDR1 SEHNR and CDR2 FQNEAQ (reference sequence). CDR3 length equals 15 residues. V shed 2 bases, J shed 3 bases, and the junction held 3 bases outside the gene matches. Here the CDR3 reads CASSLNSGGTDTQYF. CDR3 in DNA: TGTGCCAGCAGCTTAAACAGCGGGGGGACAGATACGCAGTATTTT. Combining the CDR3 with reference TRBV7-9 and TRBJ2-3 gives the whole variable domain DTGVSQNPRHKITKRGQNVTFRCDPISEHNRLYWYRQTLGQGPEFLTYFQNEAQLEKSRLLSDRFSAERPKGSFSTLEIQRTEQGDSAMYLCASSLNSGGTDTQYFGPGTRLTVL.

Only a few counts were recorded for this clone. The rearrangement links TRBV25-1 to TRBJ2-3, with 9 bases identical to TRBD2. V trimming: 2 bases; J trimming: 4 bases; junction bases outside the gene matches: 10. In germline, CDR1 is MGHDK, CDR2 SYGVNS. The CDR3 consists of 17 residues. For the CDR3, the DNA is TGTGCCAGCAGTGAAGGGTCCCTAGCGGGATTTGCAGATACGCAGTATTTT. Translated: CASSEGSLAGFADTQYF.